This entry describes one T cell receptor beta chain. TCRdb independently ran MiXCR on the 5' RACE reads; one entry per CDR3 protein. The table lists under 550,000 distinct CDR3 sequences, roughly 18% of them singletons. This sample stems from a study of T-cell memory formation after mild COVID-19. Across the whole study: TCR clusters showed largely donor specificity.

The CDR3 has 13 residues. Between the trimmed V and J ends, which lost 3 bases and 3 bases, there was a span of 5 bases. In germline, CDR1 is KGHDR, CDR2 SFDVKD. The sequencing input was PBMCs or a T cell subset sorted from them (not recorded which). V gene TRBV24-1 combines with J gene TRBJ1-3; tentatively, D is TRBD1 (5 bases). This TCR derives from an adult woman who had mild COVID-19 (a few samples of this study predate the infection). Cell type and time point are not known. CDR3 sequence reads: CATSDQGGNTIYF. In DNA form, the CDR3 reads TGTGCCACCAGTGATCAGGGTGGAAACACCATATATTTT.